This TCR beta chain was obtained from a study of OX40 agonist ivuxolimab in advanced cancers. General study points: Relative to CD4+, CD8+ T cells held more expanded clones on average. Both CD4+ and CD8+ T cell populations in blood had undergone clonal expansion by week 6 at 0.1 to 3.0 mg/kg.

This clone was counted a few times. Antigen specificity is unknown. There are 14 residues in the CDR3. Per germline, CDR1 SGHTA and CDR2 FQGTGA. V was shortened by 5 bases and J by 7 bases, with 14 bases between the two germline ends. TCRdb's copy holds only in-frame clones and misses some; the assay was immunoSEQ multiplex PCR. The sample carries some 65,000 clones, around 90% recorded once. With autoimmune disease history or systemic immunosuppression, patients were excluded. Samples of blood were obtained at baseline, on cycle 4 day 1, and on cycle 7 day 1. This receptor was identified in an adult with an advanced solid tumor such as melanoma, head and neck, liver or kidney cancer. The source material was CD4+ or CD8+ T cells sorted from blood, sampled in a trial of the OX40 agonist ivuxolimab. V gene TRBV7-3 combines with J gene TRBJ2-2, with D possibly matching TRBD1 (6 bases). CDR3 amino acids: CASSTVQGVGELFF. DNA of the CDR3: TGTGCCAGCAGCACAGTACAGGGAGTCGGGGAGCTGTTTTTT.